This T cell receptor beta chain was profiled in a study of T cell responses to AZD1222 COVID-19 vaccine. Sequencing used immunoSEQ multiplex PCR; TCRdb keeps in-frame clones, though not all of them. This sample has roughly 150,000 clones, with less than 95% found just once. The CDR3 runs 13 residues. V trimming: 4 bases; J trimming: 10 bases; junction bases outside the gene matches: 6. Germline loops: CDR1 LNHDA, CDR2 SQIVND (reference sequence). This chain joins TRBV19 and TRBJ2-3; 9 nucleotides line up with TRBD1. Source: peripheral blood, taken 28 days after the second AZD1222 dose. This TCR was recovered from an adult who received the AZD1222 COVID-19 vaccine. The chain's CDR3 is CASSREGQGPQYF. CDR3 coding DNA: TGTGCCAGTAGTAGGGAGGGACAGGGACCGCAGTATTTT. The variable domain in full, with the rest retrieved from reference TRBV19 and TRBJ2-3, is DGGITQSPKYLFRKEGQNVTLSCEQNLNHDAMYWYRQDPGQGLRLIYYSQIVNDFQKGDIAEGYSVSREKKESFPLTVTSAQKNPTAFYLCASSREGQGPQYFGPGTRLTVL.